The entry below gives a single T cell receptor beta chain sequence along with its context. The antigen is undetermined. This entry is derived from a study of blood T cells in healthy people across ages. Broader study findings: In older individuals, TCR beta diversity per million T cells was lower, falling roughly linearly with age.

Together with a sample-barcoded 5' primer, a J-beta primer mix was included in a second PCR lasting roughly 6 to 12 cycles. MiXCR was run by TCRdb on the 5' RACE reads, yielding one entry per CDR3 protein. The sample lists 1.5 million to 2 million distinct CDR3 sequences; 28% were seen once. The CDR3 runs 14 residues. The germline V gene has CDR1 LGHNT and CDR2 FRNRAP. With 6 bases clipped from V and 0 bases from J, the junction kept 2 bases outside the gene matches. The receptor was derived from a woman in her 30s in good health. The material sequenced was blood. V and J are TRBV12-5 and TRBJ2-3; TRBD2 matches 8 bases. CDR3 protein: CASGPSGSTDTQYF. DNA of the CDR3: TGTGCTAGTGGCCCTAGCGGGAGCACAGATACGCAGTATTTT.